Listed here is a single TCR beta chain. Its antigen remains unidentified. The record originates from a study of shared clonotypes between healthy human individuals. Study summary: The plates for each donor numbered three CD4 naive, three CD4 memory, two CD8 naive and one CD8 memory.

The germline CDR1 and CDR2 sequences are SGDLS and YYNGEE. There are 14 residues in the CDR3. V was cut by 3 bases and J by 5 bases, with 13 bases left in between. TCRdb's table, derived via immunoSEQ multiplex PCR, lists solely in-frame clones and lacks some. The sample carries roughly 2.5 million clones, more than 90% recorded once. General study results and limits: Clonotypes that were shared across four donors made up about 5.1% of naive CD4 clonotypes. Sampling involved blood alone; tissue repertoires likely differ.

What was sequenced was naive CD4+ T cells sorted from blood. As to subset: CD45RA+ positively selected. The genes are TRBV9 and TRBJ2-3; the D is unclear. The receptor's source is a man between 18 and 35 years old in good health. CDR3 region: CASSERPSVDTQYF. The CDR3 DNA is TGTGCCAGCAGCGAGAGACCGTCGGTAGATACGCAGTATTTT. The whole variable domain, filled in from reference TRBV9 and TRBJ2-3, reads DSGVTQTPKHLITATGQRVTLRCSPRSGDLSVYWYQQSLDQGLQFLIQYYNGEERAKGNILERFSAQQFPDLHSELNLSSLELGDSALYFCASSERPSVDTQYFGPGTRLTVL.